Below, 7 T cell receptor beta chains from the same sample are listed, as sequenced in a study of T cells in localized non-small cell lung cancer. Assay used: immunoSEQ multiplex PCR; TCRdb lists only in-frame clones, some missing. The sample holds about 35,000 clones, approximately 90% seen once. This sample comprised peripheral blood mononuclear cells, obtained before any cancer treatment. These receptors all stem from a female donor over 55 with stage II lung adenocarcinoma.

The CDR3 bases are TGTGCCAGCAGCTTTTTAGGCGGGAGTAACTCCTACGAGCAGTACTTC. It is translated as CASSFLGGSNSYEQYF. The genes are TRBV7-2 and TRBJ2-7, with 7 bases aligning to TRBD2. J gave up 0 bases and V 3 bases, and 8 bases lay outside the gene matches. Germline CDR1 reads SGHTA; CDR2 reads FQGNSA. The CDR3 is 16 residues long.

The CDR3 DNA reads TGCAGCGTTGTTGCGGGCGCCTACGAGCAGTACTTC. Amino acids: CSVVAGAYEQYF. V gene TRBV29-1 combines with J gene TRBJ2-7, with TRBD2 as a possible D gene (5 bases). The CDR3 covers 12 residues. Trimming shortened V by 4 bases and J by 2 bases, and 9 bases separated the two germline ends. Germline V gene sequence: CDR1 SQVTM, CDR2 ANQGSEA.

Only one count was recorded for this clone. The V gene is TRBV5-1, the J gene TRBJ1-5; D possibly corresponds to TRBD1 (5 bases). This CDR3 region has 15 residues. The germline V gene has CDR1 SGHRS and CDR2 YFSETQ. The V end was cut by 2 bases, the J end by 4 bases, with 13 bases between. CDR3 DNA: TGCGCCAGCAGCTTAATCCCGGGGGAAAATCAGCCCCAGCATTTT. Translated: CASSLIPGENQPQHF.

The chain employs TRBV9 and TRBJ2-6; D is possibly TRBD1 (5 bases). The CDR3 length is 15 residues. The V end was cut by 4 bases, the J end by 4 bases, with 12 bases between. The V gene's germline CDR1 is SGDLS and CDR2 YYNGEE. The CDR3 bases are TGTGCCAGCAGCCCAGGGTGGTTAGGGGCCAACGTCCTGACTTTC. This gives the protein CASSPGWLGANVLTF.

The V and J genes are TRBV30 and TRBJ2-3; D remains unclear. CDR1 and CDR2 (germline): GTSNPN, SVGIG (reference sequence). The CDR3 length is 15 residues. The ends were cut back, 2 bases at V and 0 bases at J, with 12 bases in the middle. The CDR3 DNA reads TGTGCCTGGAGTTCGACACCAATAAGCACAGATACGCAGTATTTT. Protein sequence: CAWSSTPISTDTQYF. The full variable domain, completed using reference TRBV30 and TRBJ2-3, is SQTIHQWPATLVQPVGSPLSLECTVEGTSNPNLYWYRQAAGRGLQLLFYSVGIGQISSEVPQNLSASRPQDRQFILSSKKLLLSDSGFYLCAWSSTPISTDTQYFGPGTRLTVL.

The chain carries TRBV2 and TRBJ1-1, with D unclear. V was trimmed by 2 bases and J by 7 bases, leaving 8 bases between them. Germline V gene data show CDR1 as SNHLY and CDR2 as FYNNEI. The CDR3 is 12 amino acids. CDR3 in amino acids: CASSERELEAFF. CDR3 DNA sequence: TGTGCCAGCAGTGAAAGAGAGCTTGAAGCTTTCTTT.

The genes are TRBV5-1 and TRBJ2-5; D perhaps matches TRBD1 (6 bases). The CDR3 spans 14 residues. Trimming removed 2 bases from V and 4 bases from J, with 12 bases in between. Germline CDR1 SGHRS, CDR2 YFSETQ. CDR3 in DNA: TGCGCCAGCAGCTTAGGGGGAGTGGGAGAGACCCAGTACTTC. Its protein product is CASSLGGVGETQYF.